The 22 T cell receptor beta chains given below trace back to one sample, sequenced in a study of blood T cell repertoires in COVID-19. Assay: immunoSEQ multiplex PCR; the TCRdb copy retains only in-frame clones and omits some. This sample has over 100,000 clones, with approximately 84% found just once. Sequencing was performed on peripheral blood. The receptors originated from a woman in her forties or fifties with acute or convalescent COVID-19.

This clone showed up just a few times. The V call is TRBV5-5, the J call TRBJ1-3; weak D call: TRBD1 (5 bases). Germline values: CDR1 SGHKS, CDR2 YYEKEE (reference sequence). Trimming removed 3 bases from V and 1 base from J, with 17 bases in between. CDR3 length equals 17 residues. The DNA of the CDR3 is TGTGCCAGCAGCTCGCCTAACGGACACCTATCTGGAAACACCATATATTTT. Its protein is CASSSPNGHLSGNTIYF.

This clone was found a few times. The rearrangement links TRBV7-3 to TRBJ1-1; D may be TRBD1 (5 bases). Trimming shortened V by 1 base and J by 6 bases, and 12 bases separated the two germline ends. Germline CDR1 SGHTA, CDR2 FQGTGA. The CDR3 length is 14 residues. CDR3 region: CASSLSSGYAEAFF. CDR3 DNA sequence: TGTGCCAGCAGCTTAAGTTCAGGGTATGCTGAAGCTTTCTTT.

The gene calls are TRBV4-1 and TRBJ2-3; D may be TRBD2 (6 bases). Trimming took 3 bases from V and 0 from J, leaving 10 bases between them. Per the germline V gene, CDR1 is MGHRA and CDR2 is YSYEKL. The CDR3 has 15 residues. The CDR3, as DNA: TGCGCCAGCAGCCAGAAGGGAGGAAGCACAGATACGCAGTATTTT. Protein: CASSQKGGSTDTQYF.

As regards this clone: This sample includes further DNA sequences coding for the same CDR3. The chain has TRBV18 and TRBJ1-1, with TRBD1 as a possible D gene (5 bases). The CDR3 runs 13 residues. With 3 bases removed from V and 3 bases from J, the gap between germline ends came to 8 bases. Germline V gene data show CDR1 as KGHSH and CDR2 as LQKENI. Here the CDR3 DNA reads TGTGCCAGCTCACCCACGGGGGACACTGAAGCTTTCTTT. The encoded protein is CASSPTGDTEAFF.

The chain couples TRBV5-5 to TRBJ2-6, with 7 bases matching TRBD1. Germline trimming cut 5 bases from V and 4 bases from J; bases unmatched to any gene: 6. Germline lookup yields CDR1 SGHKS and CDR2 YYEKEE (reference sequence). There are 15 residues in the CDR3. Written as DNA, the CDR3 is TGTGCCAGCAGTCTACAGGGGACCGGGGCCAACGTCCTGACTTTC. Protein product: CASSLQGTGANVLTF.

The genes are TRBV29-1 and TRBJ2-7; 9 nucleotides agree with TRBD1. V shed 4 bases and J 4 bases; nucleotides not matched to a gene: 8. Germline values: CDR1 SQVTM, CDR2 ANQGSEA. The CDR3 is 14 residues long. The CDR3 sequence: CSVVNRDRDYEQYF. For the CDR3, the DNA is TGCAGCGTTGTCAACCGGGACAGGGATTACGAGCAGTACTTC.

The chain carries TRBV12-5 and TRBJ1-5; 8 positions match TRBD1. The V gene's germline CDR1 is LGHNT and CDR2 FRNRAP. This CDR3 is 14 amino acids long. Trimming removed 1 base from V and 5 bases from J; junction bases left unmatched: 1. The CDR3 region is CASGLGTGHQPQHF. The DNA for the CDR3 is TGTGCTAGTGGTTTGGGGACAGGGCATCAGCCCCAGCATTTT.

This chain joins TRBV7-8 and TRBJ1-2; a weak D match, TRBD1 (6 bases). Germline V gene data show CDR1 as SGHVS and CDR2 as FQNEAQ. The length of the CDR3 is 14 residues. Trimming removed 1 base at V and 8 bases at J, with 14 bases between. The CDR3 here is CASSLELSGEGYTF. In DNA form, the CDR3 reads TGTGCCAGCAGCTTAGAATTGTCAGGGGAAGGCTACACCTTC. Full variable domain (missing parts from reference TRBV7-8 and TRBJ1-2): GAGVSQSPRYKVAKRGQDVALRCDPISGHVSLFWYQQALGQGPEFLTYFQNEAQLDKSGLPSDRFFAERPEGSVSTLKIQRTQQEDSAVYLCASSLELSGEGYTFGSGTRLTVV.

This chain joins TRBV4-2 and TRBJ1-1; TRBD1 aligns across 7 bases. The CDR3 consists of 16 residues. With 3 bases clipped from V and 1 base from J, the junction kept 8 bases outside the gene matches. Germline CDR1 reads LGHNA; CDR2 reads YNFKEQ. CDR3 region: CASSHRGQAGNTEAFF. CDR3 DNA: TGTGCCAGCAGCCACCGCGGACAGGCCGGGAACACTGAAGCTTTCTTT.

The J gene is TRBJ1-5, the V gene TRBV7-6, with 7 bases aligning to TRBD1. V was pared by 4 bases and J by 2 bases, with 2 bases of the junction left unmatched. This CDR3 spans 14 amino acids. The germline V gene has CDR1 SGHVS and CDR2 FNYEAQ. CDR3 sequence: CASSSRGGNQPQHF. In nucleotides, the CDR3 is TGTGCCAGCAGCTCCAGGGGGGGCAATCAGCCCCAGCATTTT. The full variable domain, its missing parts supplied by reference TRBV7-6 and TRBJ1-5, is GAGVSQSPRYKVTKRGQDVALRCDPISGHVSLYWYRQALGQGPEFLTYFNYEAQQDKSGLPNDRFSAERPEGSISTLTIQRTEQRDSAMYRCASSSRGGNQPQHFGDGTRLSIL.

This clone was observed a single time. The rearrangement uses TRBV18 and TRBJ1-6; D is undetermined. V shed 4 bases and J shed 4 bases, with 8 bases lying between them. The CDR3 contains 14 residues. Germline-derived CDR1 and CDR2 are KGHSH and LQKENI. The CDR3 nucleotides read TGTGCCAGCTCACGACTAGATTATAATTCACCCCTCCACTTT. Translating it yields CASSRLDYNSPLHF.

The V and J genes are TRBV6-5 and TRBJ1-5; a weak D match, TRBD1 (5 bases). V was trimmed by 6 bases and J by 1 base, leaving 13 bases between them. Germline assignment: CDR1 MNHEY and CDR2 SVGAGI. The CDR3 is 15 residues long. The CDR3 loop reads CASSSTGGSNQPQHF. In DNA, the CDR3 is TGTGCCAGCAGCTCAACTGGGGGGAGCAATCAGCCCCAGCATTTT.

This chain connects TRBV5-4 to TRBJ1-3; 11 bases are shared with TRBD1. This CDR3 spans 16 amino acids. Germline trimming cut 4 bases from V and 3 bases from J; bases unmatched to any gene: 6. Per germline, CDR1 SGHNT and CDR2 YYREEE (reference sequence). In DNA, the CDR3 is TGTGCCAGCAGCACAGGACAGGGGGCCGGTGGAAACACCATATATTTT. This encodes CASSTGQGAGGNTIYF.

This chain connects TRBV19 to TRBJ1-1; no clear D gene. Germline CDR1 LNHDA, CDR2 SQIVND (reference sequence). The CDR3 contains 18 residues. V was clipped by 3 bases and J by 1 base, with 21 bases between them. In nucleotides, the CDR3 is TGTGCCAGTAGTATCCTGACCCAGCCCTCGAGGAAGAACACTGAAGCTTTCTTT. Encoded protein: CASSILTQPSRKNTEAFF.

The chain employs TRBV30 and TRBJ1-2; the match to TRBD1 covers 8 bases. Unmatched junction bases numbered 4, after V lost 0 bases and J lost 4 bases. The length of the CDR3 is 14 residues. Germline CDR1 is GTSNPN and CDR2 is SVGIG (reference sequence). The CDR3 sequence: CAWSVQGGPYGYTF. The CDR3 DNA sequence: TGTGCCTGGAGTGTACAGGGGGGCCCCTATGGCTACACCTTC.

The CDR3 DNA reads as TGTGCAACCGGGACAGGGGGCACCGGGGAGCTGTTTTTT. Translation gives CATGTGGTGELFF. The chain has TRBV30 and TRBJ2-2; 11 bases align to TRBD1. The CDR3 is 13 amino acids. Per germline, CDR1 GTSNPN and CDR2 SVGIG (reference sequence). Variable domain in full (rest from reference TRBV30 and TRBJ2-2): SQTIHQWPATLVQPVGSPLSLECTVEGTSNPNLYWYRQAAGRGLQLLFYSVGIGQISSEVPQNLSASRPQDRQFILSSKKLLLSDSGFYLCATGTGGTGELFFGEGSRLTVL.

The genes are TRBV5-1 and TRBJ1-4; D may be TRBD1 (6 bases). CDR1 is SGHRS, CDR2 YFSETQ, per germline. The ends were cut back, 0 bases at V and 6 bases at J, with 12 bases in the middle. This CDR3 contains 15 residues. CDR3 sequence reads: CASSLGRGGDEKLFF. The CDR3 DNA reads TGCGCCAGCAGCTTGGGCAGGGGAGGGGATGAAAAACTGTTTTTT.

The CDR3 DNA is TGTGCCAGCACCGGGGACAGGGCAGGCGGCTACACCTTC. Translating it yields CASTGDRAGGYTF. The chain employs TRBV12-3 or TRBV12-4 and TRBJ1-2; 9 nucleotides line up with TRBD1. The CDR3 consists of 13 residues. The trim removed 7 bases at V and 8 bases at J, leaving 8 bases unmatched.

Worth noting for this clone: This sample includes further DNA sequences coding for the same CDR3. V usage is TRBV5-1 and J usage is TRBJ1-5, with 7 bases lining up with TRBD1. CDR3 length: 15 amino acids. CDR1 is SGHRS and CDR2 is YFSETQ in the germline V gene. Unmatched junction bases numbered 2, after V lost 0 bases and J lost 2 bases. The CDR3 region has the DNA TGCGCCAGCAGCTTGGACGGACAGGGCAATCAGCCCCAGCATTTT. Protein: CASSLDGQGNQPQHF.

The chain links TRBV29-1 to TRBJ2-2, with D tentatively TRBD2 (5 bases). Germline CDR1 reads SQVTM; CDR2 reads ANQGSEA. The CDR3 consists of 15 residues. V was pared by 4 bases and J by 2 bases, with 14 bases between. The chain's CDR3 is CSVGTRGLNTGELFF. The DNA of the CDR3 is TGCAGCGTTGGAACTCGCGGGCTCAACACCGGGGAGCTGTTTTTT.

This clone has a handful of counts. The chain is built from TRBV7-2 and TRBJ1-5, with a possible D match to TRBD1 (6 bases). Trimming cost V 1 base and J 2 bases, with 6 bases left between them. The CDR3 length is 14 residues. The germline V gene has CDR1 SGHTA and CDR2 FQGNSA. CDR3 nucleotides: TGTGCCAGCAGCTTAGGACAGGGCAATCAGCCCCAGCATTTT. Translated: CASSLGQGNQPQHF.

The rearrangement joins TRBV10-1 to TRBJ1-2, with 7 bases fitting TRBD1. CDR1 is WNHNN, CDR2 SYGVQD, per germline (reference sequence). The CDR3 spans 14 residues. CDR3 residues: CPGETGRMNYGYTF. The CDR3 bases are TGCCCCGGCGAGACAGGGAGGATGAACTATGGCTACACCTTC.